The sequence of this T cell receptor beta chain was determined in a study of blood T cell repertoires in COVID-19. Across the study: From the United States, Italy and Spain came samples of acute and convalescent COVID-19. T cells, B-cell-depleted T cells, or PBMCs provided the cDNA or gDNA that served as material.

This CDR3 region has 18 residues. In the original analysis: Reference gene primer amplification in the assay estimated nucleated cell counts. This table comes from immunoSEQ multiplex PCR, and its TCRdb copy is limited to in-frame clones, with some not included. V, J and clone size are taken as reported in that table, and D and trimming were inferred from the DNA itself. The data show about 210,000 clones, with approximately 90% seen just once and 4% to 5.5% held by the top ten. The clonotype comes from a woman in her thirties or forties with acute or convalescent COVID-19. Sequenced sample: peripheral blood. This rearrangement joins TRBV12-2 to TRBJ2-5; TRBD2 is the table's D call, not checked against the DNA. TRBV12-2 is flagged as a pseudogene. The CDR3 loop is CASRLAEGLAGRRETQYF. In nucleotides, the CDR3 is TGTGCAAGTCGCTTAGCCGAAGGACTAGCGGGGCGGCGGGAGACCCAGTACTTC.